This TCR beta chain emerged from a study of OX40 agonist ivuxolimab in advanced cancers. Study as a whole: From roughly 20 to 85 years was the age range, with a mean of 60 years, and roughly 80% were male.

The CDR3 runs 13 residues. Germline V lookup: CDR1 SGHDN, CDR2 FVKESK. Trimming took 1 base from V and 3 from J, leaving 6 bases between them. Repertoires were generated with immunoSEQ multiplex PCR, while TCRdb's copy carries only in-frame clones and drops some. The sample carries about 77,000 clones, around 88% recorded once. This clonotype was sampled from an adult with an advanced solid tumor such as melanoma, head and neck, liver or kidney cancer. The chain is built from TRBV14 and TRBJ1-2; no clear D gene. The source material was CD4+ or CD8+ T cells sorted from blood, sampled in a trial of the OX40 agonist ivuxolimab. The CDR3 protein is CASSQGTYYGYTF. The CDR3 region has the DNA TGTGCCAGCAGCCAAGGGACTTACTATGGCTACACCTTC.